This T cell receptor (beta chain) originates from a study of regulatory T cells in long-lasting Graves disease. About the study: Graves' patients (newly diagnosed) had been on antithyroid drugs under 3 months.

HTBI primers from iRepertoire and Arm-PCR of CDR3 regions yielded the TCR beta libraries. TCRdb processed the multiplex PCR reads anew with MiXCR; each CDR3 protein has one entry. Of approximately 310,000 distinct CDR3 sequences in the sample, roughly 18% were seen once. Whole-study findings and limits: Samples came from peripheral blood alone, without thyroid tissue. A greater number of public clonotypes (approximately 2,700) was shared by persistent patients than by new patients (around 1,000). There were preferences for TRBV28, TRBJ1-2 and TRBJ2-5 in persistent disease.

This clonotype was detected ten times or more. Antigen unknown. Documented time point: newly diagnosed GD, antithyroid drugs for less than 3 months. TCR sequences were obtained from RNA taken from PBMCs. Trimming took 0 bases from V and 3 from J; bases not matched to a gene: 2. The germline CDR1 and CDR2 sequences are SQVTM and ANQGSEA. This CDR3 spans 14 amino acids. The chain carries TRBV29-1 and TRBJ1-2; 9 bases match TRBD1. This specimen was peripheral blood mononuclear cells (PBMCs), taken at new diagnosis, from a patient treated with antithyroid drugs. The receptor was isolated from a female donor with Graves disease. In nucleotides, the CDR3 is TGCAGCGTTGAAGATTGGGACAGGGACTATGGCTACACCTTC. Residues: CSVEDWDRDYGYTF. The full variable domain, in which reference TRBV29-1 and TRBJ1-2 provide the parts outside the CDR3, is SAVISQKPSRDICQRGTSLTIQCQVDSQVTMMFWYRQQPGQSLTLIATANQGSEATYESGFVIDKFPISRPNLTFSTLTVSNMSPEDSSIYLCSVEDWDRDYGYTFGSGTRLTVV.